This TCR beta chain was sequenced for a study of graft-versus-host responses after intestinal transplantation. This CDR3 has 16 residues. V was clipped by 0 bases and J by 8 bases; unmatched bases: 11. The germline V gene has CDR1 SGHRS and CDR2 YFSETQ. As to this clone: The antigen is not known.

Assay used: immunoSEQ multiplex PCR; TCRdb lists only in-frame clones, some missing. Of over 70,000 clones in the sample, around 83% were seen once. Findings and limits, study-wide: Early post-transplant HvG declines were associated with peak circulating GvH clone levels. Researchers found GvH clones in recipient marrow, and some showed up first in ileum or blood. The study found high graft-versus-host to host-versus-graft clonal ratios in allografts of patients with graft-donor T cell macrochimerism.

The V gene is TRBV5-1, the J gene TRBJ1-2, with 9 bases identical to TRBD1. Sequencing was performed on unstimulated CD8+ T cells sorted from spleen or lymph node cells, taken before intestinal transplant. The sequence was collected from a human donor who received an intestinal transplant. The DNA for the CDR3 is TGCGCCAGCAGCTTGGAACAGGGGGCTACTCTATTGGGCTACACCTTC. This gives the protein CASSLEQGATLLGYTF.